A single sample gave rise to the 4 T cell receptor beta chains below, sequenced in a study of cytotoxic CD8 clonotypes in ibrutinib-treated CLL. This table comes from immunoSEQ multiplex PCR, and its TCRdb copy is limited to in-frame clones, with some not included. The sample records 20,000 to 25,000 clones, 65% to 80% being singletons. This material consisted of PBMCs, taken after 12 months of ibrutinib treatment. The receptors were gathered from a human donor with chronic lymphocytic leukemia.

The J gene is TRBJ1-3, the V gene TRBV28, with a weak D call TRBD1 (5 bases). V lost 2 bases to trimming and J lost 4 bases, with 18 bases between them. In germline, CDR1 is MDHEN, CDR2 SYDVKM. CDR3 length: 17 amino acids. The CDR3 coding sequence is TGTGCCAGCAGTTTACCGTTTGTAGGGACCCGGGGAAACACCATATATTTT. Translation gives CASSLPFVGTRGNTIYF.

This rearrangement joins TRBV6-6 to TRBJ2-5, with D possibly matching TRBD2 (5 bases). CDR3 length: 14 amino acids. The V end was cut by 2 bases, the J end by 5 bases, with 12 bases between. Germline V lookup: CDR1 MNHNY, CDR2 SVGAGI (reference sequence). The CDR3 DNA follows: TGTGCCAGCAGTTACCCCGACTATGGGGAGACCCAGTACTTC. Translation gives CASSYPDYGETQYF.

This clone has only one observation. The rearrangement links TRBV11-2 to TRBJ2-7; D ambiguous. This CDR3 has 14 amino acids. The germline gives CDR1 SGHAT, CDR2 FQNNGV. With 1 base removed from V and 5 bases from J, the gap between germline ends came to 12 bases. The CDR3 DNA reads TGTGCCAGCAGCTTAGGGTCCTCATGGGACGAGCAGTACTTC. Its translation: CASSLGSSWDEQYF. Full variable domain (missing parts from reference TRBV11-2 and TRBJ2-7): EAGVAQSPRYKIIEKRQSVAFWCNPISGHATLYWYQQILGQGPKLLIQFQNNGVVDDSQLPKDRFSAERLKGVDSTLKIQPAKLEDSAVYLCASSLGSSWDEQYFGPGTRLTVT.

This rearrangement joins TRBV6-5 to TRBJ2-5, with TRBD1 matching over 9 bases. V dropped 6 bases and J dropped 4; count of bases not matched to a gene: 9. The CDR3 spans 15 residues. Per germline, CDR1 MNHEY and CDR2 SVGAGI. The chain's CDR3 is CASSRRQGVAETQYF. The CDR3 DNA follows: TGTGCCAGCAGCCGACGACAGGGGGTTGCAGAGACCCAGTACTTC.